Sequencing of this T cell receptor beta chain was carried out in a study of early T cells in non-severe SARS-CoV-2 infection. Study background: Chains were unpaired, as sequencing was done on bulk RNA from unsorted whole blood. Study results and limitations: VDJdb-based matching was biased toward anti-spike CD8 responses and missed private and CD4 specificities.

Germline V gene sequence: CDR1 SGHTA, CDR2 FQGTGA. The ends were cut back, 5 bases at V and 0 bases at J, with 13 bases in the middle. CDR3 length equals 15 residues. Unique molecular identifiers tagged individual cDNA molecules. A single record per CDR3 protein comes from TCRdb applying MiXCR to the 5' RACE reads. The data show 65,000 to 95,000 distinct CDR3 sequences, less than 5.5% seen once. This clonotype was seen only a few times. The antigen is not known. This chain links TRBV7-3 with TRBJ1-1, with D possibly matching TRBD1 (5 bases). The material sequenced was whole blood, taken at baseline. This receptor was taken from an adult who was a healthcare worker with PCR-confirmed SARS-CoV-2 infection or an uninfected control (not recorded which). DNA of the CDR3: TGTGCCAGCAGCATAGCCGGGGCTATGAACACTGAAGCTTTCTTT. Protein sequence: CASSIAGAMNTEAFF.